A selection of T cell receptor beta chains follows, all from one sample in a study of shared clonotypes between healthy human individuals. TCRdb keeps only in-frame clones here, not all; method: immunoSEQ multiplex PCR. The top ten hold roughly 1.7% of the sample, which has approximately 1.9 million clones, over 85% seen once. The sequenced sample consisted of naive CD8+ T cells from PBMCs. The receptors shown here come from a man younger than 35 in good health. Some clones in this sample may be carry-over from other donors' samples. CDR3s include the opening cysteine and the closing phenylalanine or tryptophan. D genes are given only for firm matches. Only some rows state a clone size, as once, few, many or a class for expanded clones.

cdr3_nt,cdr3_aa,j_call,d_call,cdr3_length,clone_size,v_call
TGCGCCAGCAGCTTGGGCCGGGTAACTGAAGCTTTCTTT,CASSLGRVTEAFF,TRBJ1-1,NA,13,NA,TRBV5-1
TGTGCCAGCAGCCCGGGGGTCTACATGAACACTGAAGCTTTCTTT,CASSPGVYMNTEAFF,TRBJ1-1,NA,15,NA,TRBV5-5
TGTGCCAGCAGCGCCGTGGGACACCCCGCCTACGAGCAGTACTTC,CASSAVGHPAYEQYF,TRBJ2-7,NA,15,once,TRBV9
TGCGCCAGCAGCTTGATGACCGGGGAAAGCTCCTACAATGAGCAGTTCTTC,CASSLMTGESSYNEQFF,TRBJ2-1,NA,17,NA,TRBV5-1
TGTGCCTGGAGGCCGGATAATTCACCCCTCCACTTT,CAWRPDNSPLHF,TRBJ1-6,NA,12,NA,TRBV30
TGCGCCAGCAGCCAAACCCCGGGACTAGCGGGAGGCGATGAGCAGTTCTTC,CASSQTPGLAGGDEQFF,TRBJ2-1,TRBD2,17,NA,TRBV4-3
TGCGCCAGCAGCTTGAGGACAAGTGGGACTTTCTACAATGAGCAGTTCTTC,CASSLRTSGTFYNEQFF,TRBJ2-1,NA,17,NA,TRBV5-1
TGTGCCTGGAGTGCTCGGACTAGTCTAGTTACAGATACGCAGTATTTT,CAWSARTSLVTDTQYF,TRBJ2-3,TRBD2,16,NA,TRBV30
TGTGCCAGTAGTATAGCGGGGGCTAGGGAGCAGTTCTTC,CASSIAGAREQFF,TRBJ2-1,NA,13,NA,TRBV19
TGTGCCAGCAGGCTTGGGACAGGGGATATCGAGCAGTACTTC,CASRLGTGDIEQYF,TRBJ2-7,TRBD1,14,NA,TRBV28
TGTGCCAGCAGCTTAGTGGGACCGCGCTCAAACGAGCAGTACTTC,CASSLVGPRSNEQYF,TRBJ2-7,NA,15,NA,TRBV13
TGTGCCAGTAGGACAGGGGTCTACAATGAGCAGTTCTTC,CASRTGVYNEQFF,TRBJ2-1,TRBD1,13,NA,TRBV19
TGTGCCAGCAGCTCCCGACAGGGAGAGGCCACTGAAGCTTTCTTT,CASSSRQGEATEAFF,TRBJ1-1,TRBD1,15,once,TRBV9
TGTGCCAGCAGTTGGGACGGCAATAATGAAAAACTGTTTTTT,CASSWDGNNEKLFF,TRBJ1-4,NA,14,NA,TRBV27
TGTGCCAGCAGCCCCGCTTACAATGAGCAGTTCTTC,CASSPAYNEQFF,TRBJ2-1,NA,12,NA,TRBV6-5
TGTGCCAGCAGTCCTCCGCGGGGCGCCTTACAGAACACCGGGGAGCTGTTTTTT,CASSPPRGALQNTGELFF,TRBJ2-2,NA,18,NA,TRBV9
TGTGCCAGCAGTTACCCCAAGGGGGGAGGCTACGAGCAGTACTTC,CASSYPKGGGYEQYF,TRBJ2-7,NA,15,NA,TRBV6-6
TGTGCCAGCAGTTACTTCCACAGGGCGGGCACCGGGGAGCTGTTTTTT,CASSYFHRAGTGELFF,TRBJ2-2,NA,16,NA,TRBV6-5
TGTGCCAGCAGGTTACAGGGAACGGGTCAGCCCCAGCATTTT,CASRLQGTGQPQHF,TRBJ1-5,NA,14,NA,TRBV27
TGTGCCAGCAGATTCGGGACAGGGGTGAATGAGCAGTTCTTC,CASRFGTGVNEQFF,TRBJ2-1,TRBD1,14,NA,TRBV27
TGTGCCAGCAGTTTAGAGTCGCCACCGGCCAATGAGCAGTTCTTC,CASSLESPPANEQFF,TRBJ2-1,NA,15,NA,TRBV27
TGTGCCAGCAGTTGGGCTAATTCGAAGGAGCAGTACTTC,CASSWANSKEQYF,TRBJ2-7,NA,13,NA,TRBV27
TGTGCCAGCAGCCAGGTGCTAGCGGGAGATGGGCAGTACTTC,CASSQVLAGDGQYF,TRBJ2-7,TRBD2,14,NA,TRBV4-2
TGTGCCAGCAGCGGAGGACAGGGGGGGTGGCACGAGCAGTACTTC,CASSGGQGGWHEQYF,TRBJ2-7,TRBD1,15,NA,TRBV9
TGTGCCAGCAGCCCTCCGAACAGGGCCTATGGCTACACCTTC,CASSPPNRAYGYTF,TRBJ1-2,NA,14,NA,TRBV27
TGTGCCAGCAGCGCGGGACTAGCGGGAGTAGTTGCCGGGGAGCTGTTTTTT,CASSAGLAGVVAGELFF,TRBJ2-2,TRBD2,17,NA,TRBV7-8
TGTGCCAGCTCACCTGTGGGCCTTACCTACAATGAGCAGTTCTTC,CASSPVGLTYNEQFF,TRBJ2-1,NA,15,NA,TRBV18
TGTGCCAGCAGCTTTGTATTGAACTACAATGAGCAGTTCTTC,CASSFVLNYNEQFF,TRBJ2-1,NA,14,once,TRBV7-9
TGTGCCAGCAGCTCCCGACTAGCGGGAGGGATTAACAATGAGCAGTTCTTC,CASSSRLAGGINNEQFF,TRBJ2-1,NA,17,once,TRBV21-1
TGTGCCAGCAGCTTTGGAGTTCTTACCGCCTACGAGCAGTACTTC,CASSFGVLTAYEQYF,TRBJ2-7,NA,15,NA,TRBV5-6
TGTGCCAGCAGGACAGGGTTTTGGGGTCAATGGACTAGCGGGAACAATGAGCAGTTCTTC,CASRTGFWGQWTSGNNEQFF,TRBJ2-1,TRBD2,20,once,TRBV2
TGTGCCAGCAGCCAATCGGGCAGGCTCTACGAGCAGTACTTC,CASSQSGRLYEQYF,TRBJ2-7,NA,14,NA,TRBV16
TGTGCCAGCGAGTTGACAGGGGGGTCCTACGAGCAGTACTTC,CASELTGGSYEQYF,TRBJ2-7,TRBD1,14,NA,TRBV25-1
TGTGCCAGCAGTACGGCAGCGGCCTACACAGATACGCAGTATTTT,CASSTAAAYTDTQYF,TRBJ2-3,NA,15,once,TRBV7-9
TGTGCCTGGAGTGGGGAGGTCCCGGTCGAAGCTTTCTTT,CAWSGEVPVEAFF,TRBJ1-1,NA,13,few,TRBV30
TGTGCCAGCACCTCGACAGGTTCCGTTAATGGAAACACCATATATTTT,CASTSTGSVNGNTIYF,TRBJ1-3,NA,16,NA,TRBV7-9
TGCAGCGCTGCGGGCAGACTCTACGAGCAGTACTTC,CSAAGRLYEQYF,TRBJ2-7,NA,12,NA,TRBV29-1
TGTGCCAGCAGCCCAGCGGGAGGGCCCTACACCGGGGAGCTGTTTTTT,CASSPAGGPYTGELFF,TRBJ2-2,TRBD2,16,NA,TRBV7-6
TGCGCCAGCAGCCAAGAAACCCCGGGGGACTATGGCTACACCTTC,CASSQETPGDYGYTF,TRBJ1-2,NA,15,NA,TRBV4-3
TGTGCCAGCAGTTTCCGGGACAAGTCCTACAATGAGCAGTTCTTC,CASSFRDKSYNEQFF,TRBJ2-1,NA,15,NA,TRBV28
TGTGCCAGCAGTGAAGCGGGATGGACAGGGGGCATCTATGGCTACACCTTC,CASSEAGWTGGIYGYTF,TRBJ1-2,TRBD1,17,NA,TRBV2
TGTGCCAGCAGCTTGGCGACTAGCGGGACGGGTGAGCAGTTCTTC,CASSLATSGTGEQFF,TRBJ2-1,TRBD2,15,NA,TRBV5-4